The table lists the clone carrying this TCR beta chain with many counts. The entry originates in a study of T cells after posttransplantation cyclophosphamide. Libraries were prepared by immunoSEQ multiplex PCR; TCRdb keeps only in-frame clonotypes and omits some of them. This sample comprises some 37,000 clones, none seen once only. The sequence came from a girl aged 5 to 17 in good health, CMV-negative, and a related stem cell transplant donor. Sample: PBMCs.

In DNA form, the CDR3 reads TGTGCCAGCAGTTTATTCGGTGGCTACGAGCAGTACTTC. It specifies CASSLFGGYEQYF. The gene calls are TRBV28 and TRBJ2-7; no clear D. With 1 base removed from V and 3 bases from J, the gap between germline ends came to 7 bases. CDR1 is MDHEN, CDR2 SYDVKM, per germline. The CDR3 is 13 amino acids.